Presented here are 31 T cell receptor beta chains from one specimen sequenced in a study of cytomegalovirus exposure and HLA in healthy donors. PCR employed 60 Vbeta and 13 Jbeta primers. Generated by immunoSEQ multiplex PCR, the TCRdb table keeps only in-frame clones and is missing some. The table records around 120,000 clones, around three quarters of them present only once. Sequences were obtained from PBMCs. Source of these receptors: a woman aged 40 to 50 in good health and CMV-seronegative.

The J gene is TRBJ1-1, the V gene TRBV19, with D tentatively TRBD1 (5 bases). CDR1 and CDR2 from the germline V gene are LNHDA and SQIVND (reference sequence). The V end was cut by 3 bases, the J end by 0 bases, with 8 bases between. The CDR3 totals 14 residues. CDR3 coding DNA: TGTGCCAGTAGTATTAGCAGGGTGAACACTGAAGCTTTCTTT. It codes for CASSISRVNTEAFF.

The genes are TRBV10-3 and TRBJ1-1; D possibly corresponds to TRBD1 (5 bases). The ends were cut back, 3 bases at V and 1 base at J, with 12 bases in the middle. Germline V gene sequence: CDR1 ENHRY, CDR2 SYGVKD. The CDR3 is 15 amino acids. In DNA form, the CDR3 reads TGTGCCATCAGTGACTTGGACGGACAGAACACTGAAGCTTTCTTT. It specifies CAISDLDGQNTEAFF.

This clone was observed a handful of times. CDR3 in amino acids: CASSPGTQNQPQHF. The CDR3 bases are TGTGCCAGCAGCCCGGGGACACAGAATCAGCCCCAGCATTTT. The J gene is TRBJ1-5, the V gene TRBV5-5, with D perhaps matching TRBD1 (6 bases). The CDR3 extends over 14 amino acids. Germline V gene lookup returns CDR1 SGHKS and CDR2 YYEKEE (reference sequence). Trimming shortened V by 4 bases and J by 4 bases, and 12 bases separated the two germline ends.

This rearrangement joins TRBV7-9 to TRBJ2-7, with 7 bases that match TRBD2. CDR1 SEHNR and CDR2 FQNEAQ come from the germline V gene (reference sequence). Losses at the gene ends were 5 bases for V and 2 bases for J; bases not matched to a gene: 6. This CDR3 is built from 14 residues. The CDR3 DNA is TGTGCCAGCAGCAACCGGGACTACCCCTACGAGCAGTACTTC. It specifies CASSNRDYPYEQYF.

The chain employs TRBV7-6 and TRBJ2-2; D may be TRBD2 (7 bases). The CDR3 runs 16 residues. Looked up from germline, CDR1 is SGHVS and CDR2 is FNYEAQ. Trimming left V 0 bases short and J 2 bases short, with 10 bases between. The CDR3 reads CASSLAGGANTGELFF. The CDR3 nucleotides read TGTGCCAGCAGCTTAGCGGGGGGGGCTAACACCGGGGAGCTGTTTTTT.

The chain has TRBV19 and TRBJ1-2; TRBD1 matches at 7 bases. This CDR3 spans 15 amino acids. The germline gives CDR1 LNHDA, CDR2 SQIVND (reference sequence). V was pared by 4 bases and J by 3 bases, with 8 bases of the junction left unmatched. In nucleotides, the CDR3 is TGTGCCAGTAGTACCCCCGGGACAGCATACTATGGCTACACCTTC. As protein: CASSTPGTAYYGYTF.

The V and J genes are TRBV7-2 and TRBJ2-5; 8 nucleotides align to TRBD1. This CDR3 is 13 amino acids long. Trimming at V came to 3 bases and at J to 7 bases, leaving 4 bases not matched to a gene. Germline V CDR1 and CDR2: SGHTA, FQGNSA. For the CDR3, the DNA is TGTGCCAGCAGCTTTGCGGGGACAGGGACCCAGTACTTC. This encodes CASSFAGTGTQYF.

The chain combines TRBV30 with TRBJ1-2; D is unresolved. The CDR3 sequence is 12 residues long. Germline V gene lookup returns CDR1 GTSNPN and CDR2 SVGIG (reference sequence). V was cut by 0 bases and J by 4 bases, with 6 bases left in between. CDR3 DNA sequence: TGTGCCTGGAGTGTAAGCCCCTATGGCTACACCTTC. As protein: CAWSVSPYGYTF. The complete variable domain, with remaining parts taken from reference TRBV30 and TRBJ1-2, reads SQTIHQWPATLVQPVGSPLSLECTVEGTSNPNLYWYRQAAGRGLQLLFYSVGIGQISSEVPQNLSASRPQDRQFILSSKKLLLSDSGFYLCAWSVSPYGYTFGSGTRLTVV.

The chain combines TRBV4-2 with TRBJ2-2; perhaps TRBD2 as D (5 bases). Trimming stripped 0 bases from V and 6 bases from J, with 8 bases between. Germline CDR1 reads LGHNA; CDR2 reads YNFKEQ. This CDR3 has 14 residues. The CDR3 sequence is CASSQDLEAGELFF. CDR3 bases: TGTGCCAGCAGCCAAGATTTGGAGGCCGGGGAGCTGTTTTTT.

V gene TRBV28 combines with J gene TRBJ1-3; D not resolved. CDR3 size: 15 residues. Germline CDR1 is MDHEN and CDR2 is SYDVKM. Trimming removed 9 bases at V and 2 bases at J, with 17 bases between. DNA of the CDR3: TGTGCCAGTCGACCCCAGGAAACGGCTGGAAACACCATATATTTT. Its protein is CASRPQETAGNTIYF. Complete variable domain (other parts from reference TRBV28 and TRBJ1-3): DVKVTQSSRYLVKRTGEKVFLECVQDMDHENMFWYRQDPGLGLRLIYFSYDVKMKEKGDIPEGYSVSREKKERFSLILESASTNQTSMYLCASRPQETAGNTIYFGEGSWLTVV.

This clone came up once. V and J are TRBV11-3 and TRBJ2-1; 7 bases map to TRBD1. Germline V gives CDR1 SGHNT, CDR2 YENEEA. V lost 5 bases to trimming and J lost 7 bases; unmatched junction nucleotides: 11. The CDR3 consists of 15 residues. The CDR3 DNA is TGTGCCAGCAGCCCTCGACAGGGCTCCAGGAATGAGCAGTTCTTC. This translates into CASSPRQGSRNEQFF.

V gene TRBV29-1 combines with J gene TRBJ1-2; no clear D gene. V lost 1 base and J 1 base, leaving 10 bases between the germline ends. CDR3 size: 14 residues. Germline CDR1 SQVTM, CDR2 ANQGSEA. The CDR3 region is CSVEGGGLNYGYTF. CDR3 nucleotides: TGCAGCGTTGAAGGTGGAGGCCTTAACTATGGCTACACCTTC.

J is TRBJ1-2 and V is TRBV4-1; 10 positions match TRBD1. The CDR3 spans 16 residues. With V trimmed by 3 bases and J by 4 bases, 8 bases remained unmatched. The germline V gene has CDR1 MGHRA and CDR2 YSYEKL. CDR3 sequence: CASSQFRQGAGYGYTF. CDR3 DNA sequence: TGCGCCAGCAGCCAGTTCCGACAGGGGGCCGGCTATGGCTACACCTTC.

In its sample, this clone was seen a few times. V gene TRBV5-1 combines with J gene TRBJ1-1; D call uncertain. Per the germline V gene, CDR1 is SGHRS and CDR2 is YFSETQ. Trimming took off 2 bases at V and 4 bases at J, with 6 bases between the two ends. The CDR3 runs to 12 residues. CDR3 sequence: CASSLPSTEAFF. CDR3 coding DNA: TGCGCCAGCAGCTTACCTAGCACTGAAGCTTTCTTT.

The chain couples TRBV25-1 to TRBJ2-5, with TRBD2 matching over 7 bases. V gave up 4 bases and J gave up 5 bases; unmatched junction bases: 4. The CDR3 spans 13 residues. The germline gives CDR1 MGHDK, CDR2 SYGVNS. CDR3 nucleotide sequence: TGTGCCAGCAGTGGGCCCGGGAGGGAGACCCAGTACTTC. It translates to CASSGPGRETQYF.

CDR3 region: CASSFRLLNTEAFF. The CDR3 DNA reads TGTGCCAGCAGTTTCAGACTTTTGAACACTGAAGCTTTCTTT. The chain is built from TRBV4-2 and TRBJ1-1, with D unresolved. Per the germline V gene, CDR1 is LGHNA and CDR2 is YNFKEQ. The CDR3 loop spans 14 amino acids. Trimming removed 6 bases from V and 0 bases from J, with 11 bases in between.

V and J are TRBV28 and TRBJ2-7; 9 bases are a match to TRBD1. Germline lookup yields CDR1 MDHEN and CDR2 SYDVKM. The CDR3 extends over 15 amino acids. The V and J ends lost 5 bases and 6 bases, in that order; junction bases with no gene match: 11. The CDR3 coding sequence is TGTGCCAGCAGTACGCCGGGACAGGGCATCTCCGAGCAGTACTTC. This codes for CASSTPGQGISEQYF.

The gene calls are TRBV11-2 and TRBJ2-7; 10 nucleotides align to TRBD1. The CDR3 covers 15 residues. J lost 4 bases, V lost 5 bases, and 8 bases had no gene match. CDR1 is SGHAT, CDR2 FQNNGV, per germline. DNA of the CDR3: TGTGCCAGCAGCGCCCCGGGACAGGGGCCTTACGAGCAGTACTTC. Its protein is CASSAPGQGPYEQYF.

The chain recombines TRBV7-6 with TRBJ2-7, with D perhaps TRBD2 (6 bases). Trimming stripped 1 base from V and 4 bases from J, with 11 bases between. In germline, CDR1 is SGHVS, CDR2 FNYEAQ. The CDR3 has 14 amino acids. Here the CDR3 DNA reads TGTGCCAGCAGCTTAGGAGGTAGCGGTTACGAGCAGTACTTC. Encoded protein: CASSLGGSGYEQYF.

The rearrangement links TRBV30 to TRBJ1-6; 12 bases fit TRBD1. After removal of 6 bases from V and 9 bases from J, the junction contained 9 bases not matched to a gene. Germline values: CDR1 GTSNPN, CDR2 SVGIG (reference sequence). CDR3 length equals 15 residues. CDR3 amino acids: CACPRGQGAVSPLHF. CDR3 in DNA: TGTGCCTGCCCGCGGGGACAGGGGGCGGTTTCACCCCTCCACTTT.

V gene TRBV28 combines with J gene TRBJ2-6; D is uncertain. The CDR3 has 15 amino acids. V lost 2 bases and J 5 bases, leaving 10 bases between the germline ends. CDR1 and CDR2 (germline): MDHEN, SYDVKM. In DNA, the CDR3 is TGTGCCAGCAGTTTAACGACTTTTCGGGCCAACGTCCTGACTTTC. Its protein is CASSLTTFRANVLTF.

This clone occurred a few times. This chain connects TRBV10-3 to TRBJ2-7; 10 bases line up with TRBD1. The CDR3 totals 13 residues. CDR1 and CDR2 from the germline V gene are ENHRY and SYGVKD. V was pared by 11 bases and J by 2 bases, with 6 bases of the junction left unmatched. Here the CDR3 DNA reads TGTGCCGTCCAGGGGACAGGGGCCTACGAGCAGTACTTC. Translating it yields CAVQGTGAYEQYF.

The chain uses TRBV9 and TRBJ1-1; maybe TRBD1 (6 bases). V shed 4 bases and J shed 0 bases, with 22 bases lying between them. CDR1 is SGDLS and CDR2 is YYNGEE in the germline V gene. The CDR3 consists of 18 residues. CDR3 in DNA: TGTGCCAGCAGCTCCCCAAAGGGGGATTGGGCGCTGAACACTGAAGCTTTCTTT. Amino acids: CASSSPKGDWALNTEAFF.

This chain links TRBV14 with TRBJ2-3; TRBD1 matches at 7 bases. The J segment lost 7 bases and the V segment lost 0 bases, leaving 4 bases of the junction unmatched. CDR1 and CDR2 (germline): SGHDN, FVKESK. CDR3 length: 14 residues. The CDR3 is CASSQEWGQNTQYF. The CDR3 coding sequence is TGTGCCAGCAGCCAAGAATGGGGACAGAATACGCAGTATTTT.

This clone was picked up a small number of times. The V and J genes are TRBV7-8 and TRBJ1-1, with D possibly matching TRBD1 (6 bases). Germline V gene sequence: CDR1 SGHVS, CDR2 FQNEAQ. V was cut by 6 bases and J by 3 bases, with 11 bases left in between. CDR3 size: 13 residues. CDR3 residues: CASSHRVDTEAFF. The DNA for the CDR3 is TGTGCCAGCAGTCACAGGGTGGACACTGAAGCTTTCTTT.

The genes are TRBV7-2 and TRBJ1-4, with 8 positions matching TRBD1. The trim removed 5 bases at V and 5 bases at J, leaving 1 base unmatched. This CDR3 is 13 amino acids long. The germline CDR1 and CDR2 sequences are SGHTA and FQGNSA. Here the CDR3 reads CASSDRGNEKLFF. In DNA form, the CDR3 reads TGTGCCAGCAGCGACAGGGGAAATGAAAAACTGTTTTTT.

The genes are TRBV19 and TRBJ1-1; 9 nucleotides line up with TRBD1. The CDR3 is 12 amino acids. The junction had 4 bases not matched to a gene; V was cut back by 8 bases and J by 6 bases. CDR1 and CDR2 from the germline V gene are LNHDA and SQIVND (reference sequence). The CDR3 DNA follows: TGTGCCAGTGGATGGACAGGGGCTGAAGCTTTCTTT. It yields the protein CASGWTGAEAFF.

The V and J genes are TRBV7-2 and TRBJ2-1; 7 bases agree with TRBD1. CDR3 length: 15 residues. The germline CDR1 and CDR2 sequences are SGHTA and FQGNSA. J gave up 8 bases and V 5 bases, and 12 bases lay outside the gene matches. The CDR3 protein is CASSPGQAFNDEQFF. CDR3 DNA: TGTGCCAGCAGCCCAGGACAGGCTTTTAACGATGAGCAGTTCTTC.

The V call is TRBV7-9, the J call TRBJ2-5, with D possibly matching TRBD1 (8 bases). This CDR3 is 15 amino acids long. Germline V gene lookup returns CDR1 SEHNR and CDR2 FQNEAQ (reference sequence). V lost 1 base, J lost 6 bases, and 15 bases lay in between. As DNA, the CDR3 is TGTGCCAGCAGCTTAGGTACAGGGGGAGGGAAGACCCAGTACTTC. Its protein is CASSLGTGGGKTQYF.

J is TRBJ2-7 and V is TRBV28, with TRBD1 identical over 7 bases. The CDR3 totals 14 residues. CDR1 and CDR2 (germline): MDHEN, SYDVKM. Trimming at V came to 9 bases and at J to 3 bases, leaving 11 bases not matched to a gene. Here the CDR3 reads CASRSQAGGYEQYF. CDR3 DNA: TGTGCCAGTCGTAGCCAGGCAGGGGGCTACGAGCAGTACTTC.

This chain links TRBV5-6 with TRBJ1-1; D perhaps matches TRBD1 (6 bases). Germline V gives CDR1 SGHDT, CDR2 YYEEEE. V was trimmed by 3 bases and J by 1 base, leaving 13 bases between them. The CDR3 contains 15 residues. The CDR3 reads CASSSYRVGNTEAFF. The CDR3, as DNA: TGTGCCAGCAGCTCATACAGGGTTGGGAACACTGAAGCTTTCTTT.